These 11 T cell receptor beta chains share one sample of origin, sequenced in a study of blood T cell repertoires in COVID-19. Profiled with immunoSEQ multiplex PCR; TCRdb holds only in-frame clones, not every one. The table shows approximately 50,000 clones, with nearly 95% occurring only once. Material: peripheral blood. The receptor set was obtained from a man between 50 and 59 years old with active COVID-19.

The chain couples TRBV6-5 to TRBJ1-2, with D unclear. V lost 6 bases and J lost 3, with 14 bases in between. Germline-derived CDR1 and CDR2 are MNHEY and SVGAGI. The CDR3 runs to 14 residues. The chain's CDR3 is CASSGGHEDYGYTF. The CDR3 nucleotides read TGTGCCAGCAGCGGCGGGCATGAAGACTATGGCTACACCTTC.

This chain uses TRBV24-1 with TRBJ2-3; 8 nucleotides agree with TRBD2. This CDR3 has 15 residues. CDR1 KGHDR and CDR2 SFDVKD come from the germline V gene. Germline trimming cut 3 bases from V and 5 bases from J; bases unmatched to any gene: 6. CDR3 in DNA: TGTGCCACCAGTGATACGGGGGGGAATGGAGATACGCAGTATTTT. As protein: CATSDTGGNGDTQYF.

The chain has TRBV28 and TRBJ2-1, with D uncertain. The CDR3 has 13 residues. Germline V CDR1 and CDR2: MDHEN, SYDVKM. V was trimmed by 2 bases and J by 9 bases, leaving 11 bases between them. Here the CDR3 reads CASSLRPRSEQFF. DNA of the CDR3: TGTGCCAGCAGTTTACGCCCAAGGAGTGAGCAGTTCTTC. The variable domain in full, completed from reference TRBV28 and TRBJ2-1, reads DVKVTQSSRYLVKRTGEKVFLECVQDMDHENMFWYRQDPGLGLRLIYFSYDVKMKEKGDIPEGYSVSREKKERFSLILESASTNQTSMYLCASSLRPRSEQFFGPGTRLTVL.

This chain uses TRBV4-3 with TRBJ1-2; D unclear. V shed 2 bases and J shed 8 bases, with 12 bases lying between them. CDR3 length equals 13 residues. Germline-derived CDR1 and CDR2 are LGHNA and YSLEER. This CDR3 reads CASSQHRERGYTF. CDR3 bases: TGCGCCAGCAGCCAACACCGGGAAAGGGGCTACACCTTC.

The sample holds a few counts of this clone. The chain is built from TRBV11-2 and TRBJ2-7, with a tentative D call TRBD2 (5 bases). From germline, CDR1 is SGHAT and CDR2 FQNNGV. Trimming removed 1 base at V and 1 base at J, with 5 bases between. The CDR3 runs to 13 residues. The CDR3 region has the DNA TGTGCCAGCAGCTTAGGAGGGTCCTACGAGCAGTACTTC. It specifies CASSLGGSYEQYF.

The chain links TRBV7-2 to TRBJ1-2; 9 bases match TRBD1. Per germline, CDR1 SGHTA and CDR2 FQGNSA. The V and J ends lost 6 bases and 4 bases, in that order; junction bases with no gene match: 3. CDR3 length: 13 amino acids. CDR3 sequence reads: CASRWDRVYGYTF. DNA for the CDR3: TGTGCCAGCAGATGGGACAGGGTCTATGGCTACACCTTC.

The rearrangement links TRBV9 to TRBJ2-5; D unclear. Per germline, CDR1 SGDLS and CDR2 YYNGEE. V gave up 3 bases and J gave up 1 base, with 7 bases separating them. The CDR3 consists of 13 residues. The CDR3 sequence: CASSAGPQETQYF. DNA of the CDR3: TGTGCCAGCAGCGCTGGCCCCCAAGAGACCCAGTACTTC.

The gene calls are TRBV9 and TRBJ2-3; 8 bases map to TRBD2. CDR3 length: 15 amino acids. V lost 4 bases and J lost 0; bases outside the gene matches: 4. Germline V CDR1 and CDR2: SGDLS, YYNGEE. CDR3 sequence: CASSLRGASTDTQYF. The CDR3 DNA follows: TGTGCCAGCAGCTTGCGGGGGGCAAGCACAGATACGCAGTATTTT. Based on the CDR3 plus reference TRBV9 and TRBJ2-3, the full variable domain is DSGVTQTPKHLITATGQRVTLRCSPRSGDLSVYWYQQSLDQGLQFLIQYYNGEERAKGNILERFSAQQFPDLHSELNLSSLELGDSALYFCASSLRGASTDTQYFGPGTRLTVL.

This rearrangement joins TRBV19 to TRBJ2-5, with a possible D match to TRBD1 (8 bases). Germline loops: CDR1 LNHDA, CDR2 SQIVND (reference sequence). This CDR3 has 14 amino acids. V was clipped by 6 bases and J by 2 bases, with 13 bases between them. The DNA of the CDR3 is TGTGCCAGTAGGAACAGGGGGGGGCAAGAGACCCAGTACTTC. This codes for CASRNRGGQETQYF.

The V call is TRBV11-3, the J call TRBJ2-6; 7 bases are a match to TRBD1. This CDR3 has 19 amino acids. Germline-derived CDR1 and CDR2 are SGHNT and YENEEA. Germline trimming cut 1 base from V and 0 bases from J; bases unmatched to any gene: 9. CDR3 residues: CASSLATGDLPSGANVLTF. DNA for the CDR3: TGTGCCAGCAGCTTAGCTACAGGGGATCTGCCCTCTGGGGCCAACGTCCTGACTTTC. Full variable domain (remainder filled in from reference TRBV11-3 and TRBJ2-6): EAGVVQSPRYKIIEKKQPVAFWCNPISGHNTLYWYLQNLGQGPELLIRYENEEAVDDSQLPKDRFSAERLKGVDSTLKIQPAELGDSAVYLCASSLATGDLPSGANVLTFGAGSRLTVL.

Here the CDR3 reads CSVGTGTNYGYTF. As DNA, the CDR3 is TGCAGCGTCGGGACAGGAACTAACTATGGCTACACCTTC. The rearrangement joins TRBV29-1 to TRBJ1-2; 8 nucleotides agree with TRBD1. The trim removed 6 bases at V and 0 bases at J, leaving 3 bases unmatched. Germline V lookup: CDR1 SQVTM, CDR2 ANQGSEA. The CDR3 is 13 residues long. Full variable domain (remainder filled in from reference TRBV29-1 and TRBJ1-2): SAVISQKPSRDICQRGTSLTIQCQVDSQVTMMFWYRQQPGQSLTLIATANQGSEATYESGFVIDKFPISRPNLTFSTLTVSNMSPEDSSIYLCSVGTGTNYGYTFGSGTRLTVV.